Shown below are 15 T cell receptor beta chains from a single sample sequenced in a study of T cells in Graves' hyperthyroidism and ophthalmopathy. Amplified regions were TCR beta CDR3 sequences from RNA transcripts. The HTBI set primed first-round TCR CDR3 RT-PCR. TCRdb recomputed calls from the multiplex PCR reads with MiXCR, one row per CDR3 protein. This sample has about 380,000 distinct CDR3 sequences, with around an eighth found just once. The sequenced sample was blood. The receptors here all came from a man aged 25 to 45 with Graves' hyperthyroidism that later progressed to Graves' ophthalmopathy.

This sequence joins TRBV2 and TRBJ2-5, with 14 bases aligning to TRBD2. Germline V gene lookup returns CDR1 SNHLY and CDR2 FYNNEI. The CDR3 has 16 residues. V was pared by 7 bases and J by 5 bases, with 9 bases of the junction left unmatched. The DNA of the CDR3 is TGTGCCAGCACCGGGACTAGCGGGGGCCGGAGGGAGACCCAGTACTTC. Protein product: CASTGTSGGRRETQYF.

On this clonotype itself: One end of the junction varies from germline; a read error may be responsible. The V and J genes are TRBV30 and TRBJ2-7, with D possibly being TRBD2 (5 bases). CDR1 is GTSNPN and CDR2 is SVGIG in the germline V gene (reference sequence). This CDR3 has 10 residues. CDR3: CAWGPSGLSF. CDR3 in DNA: TGTGCCTGGGGACCAAGCGGACTTAGCTTC.

This clonotype was seen ten or more times. DNA of the CDR3: TGTGCCAGCGGAAAGACTGCACTCTACATGAACACTGAAGCTTTCTTT. This codes for CASGKTALYMNTEAFF. The chain is built from TRBV2 and TRBJ1-1; D remains ambiguous. Germline CDR1 is SNHLY and CDR2 is FYNNEI. V gave up 8 bases and J gave up 0 bases, with 19 bases separating them. This CDR3 has 16 amino acids.

This clonotype was observed many times. V usage is TRBV7-8 and J usage is TRBJ1-1; D is uncertain. The V gene lost 1 base and the J gene lost 2 bases, with 8 bases spanning the gap. The germline gives CDR1 SGHVS, CDR2 FQNEAQ. The CDR3 covers 14 residues. The CDR3 region has the DNA TGTGCCAGCAGCTTAGTATCTAAAAACACTGAAGCTTTCTTT. It yields the protein CASSLVSKNTEAFF.

The V gene is TRBV5-1, the J gene TRBJ2-3; the match to TRBD1 covers 7 bases. The V and J ends lost 6 bases and 5 bases, in that order; junction bases with no gene match: 6. CDR3 length equals 13 residues. Germline CDR1 SGHRS, CDR2 YFSETQ. In DNA form, the CDR3 reads TGCGCCAGCATCGGAACAGGGGAAGATACGCAGTATTTT. Residues: CASIGTGEDTQYF.

The chain uses TRBV9 and TRBJ2-3, with 9 bases identical to TRBD1. Germline CDR1 is SGDLS and CDR2 is YYNGEE. This CDR3 spans 16 amino acids. J lost 6 bases, V lost 4 bases, and 12 bases had no gene match. Here the CDR3 reads CASSTTPGQGGDTQYF. In DNA, the CDR3 is TGTGCCAGCAGCACTACCCCGGGACAGGGAGGCGATACGCAGTATTTT.

This clonotype was counted only a few times. The chain combines TRBV19 with TRBJ2-1; 7 positions agree with TRBD1. The germline V gene encodes CDR1 LNHDA and CDR2 SQIVND (reference sequence). Germline trimming cut 3 bases from V and 3 bases from J; bases unmatched to any gene: 5. The CDR3 contains 15 residues. CDR3 bases: TGTGCCAGTAGTATTCCGGGACAGATCTACAATGAGCAGTTCTTC. Protein product: CASSIPGQIYNEQFF. Looking up the rest from reference TRBV19 and TRBJ2-1 gives the full variable domain: DGGITQSPKYLFRKEGQNVTLSCEQNLNHDAMYWYRQDPGQGLRLIYYSQIVNDFQKGDIAEGYSVSREKKESFPLTVTSAQKNPTAFYLCASSIPGQIYNEQFFGPGTRLTVL.

This clonotype was counted many times. The chain is built from TRBV28 and TRBJ2-7; 8 positions match TRBD1. V was clipped by 3 bases and J by 1 base; unmatched bases: 2. The CDR3 totals 14 residues. Germline CDR1 is MDHEN and CDR2 is SYDVKM. CDR3 sequence reads: CASSFGQGSYEQYF. The CDR3 nucleotides read TGTGCCAGCAGTTTCGGACAGGGATCCTACGAGCAGTACTTC.

This clonotype was seen more than once but under ten times. V usage is TRBV20-1 and J usage is TRBJ1-5; D gene uncertain. Trimming removed 1 base at V and 0 bases at J, with 10 bases between. The CDR3 consists of 15 residues. CDR1 and CDR2 (germline): DFQATT, SNEGSKA (reference sequence). Here the CDR3 reads CSARGQTYSNQPQHF. The DNA for the CDR3 is TGCAGTGCTAGAGGGCAGACTTATAGCAATCAGCCCCAGCATTTT.

Only a few counts were recorded for this clonotype. This chain uses TRBV12-3 or TRBV12-4 with TRBJ2-7, with D possibly being TRBD1 (5 bases). Trimming shortened V by 5 bases and J by 7 bases, and 15 bases separated the two germline ends. The CDR3 length is 13 residues. As DNA, the CDR3 is TGTGCCAGCAGTGCTCGAAGGGGTCAAGAGCAGTACTTC. Its protein is CASSARRGQEQYF.

Many counts were recorded for this clonotype. The J gene is TRBJ1-3, the V gene TRBV28, with 10 bases fitting TRBD1. CDR1 is MDHEN and CDR2 is SYDVKM in the germline V gene. V trimming: 6 bases; J trimming: 2 bases; junction bases outside the gene matches: 4. This CDR3 spans 15 amino acids. The CDR3 DNA reads TGTGCCAGCAGCCGGGGACAGGGGACTGGAAACACCATATATTTT. Protein sequence: CASSRGQGTGNTIYF. Full variable domain (missing parts from reference TRBV28 and TRBJ1-3): DVKVTQSSRYLVKRTGEKVFLECVQDMDHENMFWYRQDPGLGLRLIYFSYDVKMKEKGDIPEGYSVSREKKERFSLILESASTNQTSMYLCASSRGQGTGNTIYFGEGSWLTVV.

Many counts were recorded for this clonotype. The V and J genes are TRBV7-6 and TRBJ2-7, with D possibly matching TRBD1 (5 bases). Per germline, CDR1 SGHVS and CDR2 FNYEAQ. The CDR3 sequence is 15 residues long. V was clipped by 4 bases and J by 3 bases, with 16 bases between them. The CDR3 spells CASSSPARGGYEQYF. CDR3 DNA: TGTGCCAGCAGCTCCCCGGCAAGGGGCGGCTACGAGCAGTACTTC.

Ten or more counts support this clonotype. The V and J genes are TRBV11-2 and TRBJ1-2; D may be TRBD1 (5 bases). The germline V gene has CDR1 SGHAT and CDR2 FQNNGV. The V and J ends lost 5 bases and 2 bases respectively, with 15 bases between them. The CDR3 loop spans 15 amino acids. The DNA of the CDR3 is TGTGCCAGCAGCCCCTATGGGGACGGGAACTATGGCTACACCTTC. The encoded protein is CASSPYGDGNYGYTF.

This clonotype was counted only a few times. The chain links TRBV4-1 to TRBJ1-4; D is ambiguous. This CDR3 is 17 amino acids long. Trimming left V 0 bases short and J 0 bases short, with 11 bases between. Germline V gene sequence: CDR1 MGHRA, CDR2 YSYEKL. The CDR3 reads CASSQDTRGATNEKLFF. Here the CDR3 DNA reads TGCGCCAGCAGCCAAGATACTCGTGGGGCAACTAATGAAAAACTGTTTTTT.

This clonotype was recorded at least ten times. The rearrangement links TRBV5-1 to TRBJ1-1, with 11 bases aligning to TRBD1. J lost 3 bases, V lost 1 base, and 2 bases had no gene match. This CDR3 comprises 15 residues. Germline V lookup: CDR1 SGHRS, CDR2 YFSETQ. The CDR3 sequence is CASSLWTGGHTEAFF. DNA for the CDR3: TGCGCCAGCAGCTTGTGGACAGGGGGCCACACTGAAGCTTTCTTT.